A selection of T cell receptor beta chains follows, all from one sample in a study of identical twins. TCRdb fed the 5' RACE reads into MiXCR, producing one record per CDR3 protein. The data hold 260,000 or so distinct CDR3 sequences, with 7.5% observed a single time. This same sample was also taken into another study, of yellow fever vaccine responses in identical twins.

The sample taken for sequencing was CD8+ T cells sorted from blood. The receptors stem from a woman aged 18-30 years in good health. Each CDR3 is given with its conserved first and last residue. D genes are given only for firm matches. Clone size is given for some rows only: seen once, a few or many times, or a class if the clone is expanded.

cdr3_aa | cdr3_nt | j_call | clone_size | d_call | v_call
CASSSRPTDPQETQYF | TGTGCCAGCAGCTCTCGCCCGACAGACCCCCAAGAGACCCAGTACTTC | TRBJ2-5 | few | . | TRBV7-9
CASSLPGSPDGQFF | TGTGCCAGCAGCCTTCCCGGGAGCCCCGACGGGCAGTTCTTC | TRBJ2-1 | . | . | TRBV11-1
CASSLGIQRETQYF | TGTGCCAGCAGTTTAGGTATTCAGAGGGAGACCCAGTACTTC | TRBJ2-5 | . | . | TRBV12-3/TRBV12-4
CASSQEEVGQEYIQYF | TGTGCCAGCAGCCAAGAAGAAGTGGGACAGGAGTACATTCAGTACTTC | TRBJ2-4 | many | TRBD1 | TRBV14
CASSKQNTEAFF | TGTGCCAGCAGCAAACAGAACACTGAAGCTTTCTTT | TRBJ1-1 | . | . | TRBV13
CASSSQGVLQETQYF | TGTGCCAGCAGCTCGCAGGGGGTCCTCCAAGAGACCCAGTACTTC | TRBJ2-5 | few | TRBD1 | TRBV5-4
CASSQETRTDYGYTF | TGCGCCAGCAGCCAAGAGACGAGGACAGACTATGGCTACACCTTC | TRBJ1-2 | . | . | TRBV4-1
CASSTPDGTDTQYF | TGTGCCAGCAGCACCCCCGACGGCACAGATACGCAGTATTTT | TRBJ2-3 | few | . | TRBV7-6
CASSQAGQGAKQETQYF | TGTGCCAGCAGCCAAGCGGGACAGGGGGCAAAACAAGAGACCCAGTACTTC | TRBJ2-5 | few | TRBD1 | TRBV3-1
CASSRLRDRAYEQYF | TGTGCCAGCAGCCGACTCCGGGACAGGGCCTACGAGCAGTACTTC | TRBJ2-7 | few | TRBD1 | TRBV5-5
CSAHGRLAGFASNTGELFF | TGCAGTGCACATGGGAGACTAGCGGGGTTCGCTTCGAACACCGGGGAGCTGTTTTTT | TRBJ2-2 | . | TRBD2 | TRBV20-1
CSVEVGGGPNTEAFF | TGCAGCGTTGAAGTCGGGGGAGGGCCGAACACTGAAGCTTTCTTT | TRBJ1-1 | many | . | TRBV29-1
CASSEAGGTEIMPLHF | TGTGCCAGCAGTGAAGCGGGGGGGACAGAGATCATGCCCCTCCACTTT | TRBJ1-6 | . | TRBD1 | TRBV2
CASMGASYEQYF | TGTGCCAGCATGGGTGCCTCCTACGAGCAGTACTTC | TRBJ2-7 | few | . | TRBV6-5
CASSFDRGYEQYF | TGTGCCAGCAGTTTCGACAGGGGCTACGAGCAGTACTTC | TRBJ2-7 | few | TRBD1 | TRBV6-5
CASRLPGEVTDTQYF | TGTGCCAGCAGACTCCCCGGGGAAGTCACAGATACGCAGTATTTT | TRBJ2-3 | few | . | TRBV12-3/TRBV12-4
CASSRTRTGGINEQFF | TGTGCCAGCAGCCGAACGCGGACAGGTGGGATCAATGAGCAGTTCTTC | TRBJ2-1 | . | TRBD1 | TRBV6-1
CASSPDIYEQYF | TGTGCCAGCAGTCCTGACATCTACGAGCAGTACTTC | TRBJ2-7 | few | . | TRBV12-3/TRBV12-4
CASRLDGRVQDSNQPQHF | TGTGCCAGCAGATTAGACGGCAGGGTTCAGGATAGCAATCAGCCCCAGCATTTT | TRBJ1-5 | . | . | TRBV11-2
CASSYRSWPSTENEKLFF | TGTGCCAGCAGTTACCGATCGTGGCCTTCAACGGAAAATGAAAAACTGTTTTTT | TRBJ1-4 | . | . | TRBV6-5
CASRSPPGTGLIREQFF | TGTGCCAGCCGCTCGCCCCCCGGGACAGGGCTTATTCGTGAGCAGTTCTTC | TRBJ2-1 | few | TRBD1 | TRBV27
CASSQVEDTGELFF | TGTGCCAGCAGCCAAGTGGAGGACACCGGGGAGCTGTTTTTT | TRBJ2-2 | many | . | TRBV4-2
CATSDSTLGQGSTDTQYF | TGTGCCACCAGTGATTCGACGCTTGGACAGGGGAGCACAGATACGCAGTATTTT | TRBJ2-3 | few | TRBD1 | TRBV24-1
CASRDGGPYNEQFF | TGTGCCAGCAGGGATGGAGGGCCGTATAATGAGCAGTTCTTC | TRBJ2-1 | . | . | TRBV7-2
CASSVTGTSGSNEQFF | TGTGCCAGCAGTGTCACCGGGACTAGCGGGAGCAATGAGCAGTTCTTC | TRBJ2-1 | . | TRBD2 | TRBV6-1
CATSTRTGRNTEAFF | TGTGCCACCAGCACCAGGACAGGGCGGAACACTGAAGCTTTCTTT | TRBJ1-1 | . | TRBD1 | TRBV15